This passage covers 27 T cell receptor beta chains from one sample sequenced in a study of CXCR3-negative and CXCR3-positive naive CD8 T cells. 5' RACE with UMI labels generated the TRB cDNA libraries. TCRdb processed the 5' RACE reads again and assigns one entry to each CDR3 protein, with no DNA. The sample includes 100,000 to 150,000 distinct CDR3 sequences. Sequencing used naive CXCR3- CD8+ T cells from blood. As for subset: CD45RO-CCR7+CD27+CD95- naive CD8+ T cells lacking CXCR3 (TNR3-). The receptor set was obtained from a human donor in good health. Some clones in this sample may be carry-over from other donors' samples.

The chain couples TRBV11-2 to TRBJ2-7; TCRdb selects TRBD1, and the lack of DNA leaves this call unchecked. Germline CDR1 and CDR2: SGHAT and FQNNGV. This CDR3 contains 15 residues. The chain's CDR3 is CASSPWTGGFYEQYF. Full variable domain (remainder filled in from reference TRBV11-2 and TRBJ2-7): EAGVAQSPRYKIIEKRQSVAFWCNPISGHATLYWYQQILGQGPKLLIQFQNNGVVDDSQLPKDRFSAERLKGVDSTLKIQPAKLEDSAVYLCASSPWTGGFYEQYFGPGTRLTVT.

The CDR3 is CASSQWYGGPTLFF. This chain connects TRBV5-4 to TRBJ2-2; TCRdb reports TRBD2, a call that lacks DNA to check it against. Germline CDR1 SGHNT, CDR2 YYREEE (reference sequence). This CDR3 region has 14 residues.

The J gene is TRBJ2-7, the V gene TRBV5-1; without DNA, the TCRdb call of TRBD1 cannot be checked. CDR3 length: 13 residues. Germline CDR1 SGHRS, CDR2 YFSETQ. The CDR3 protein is CASSHGQDYEQYF.

CDR3: CASRTPRDRILSGNTIYF. This rearrangement joins TRBV28 to TRBJ1-3; lacking DNA, the TRBD1 call made by TCRdb goes unchecked. This CDR3 comprises 18 residues. CDR1 is MDHEN and CDR2 is SYDVKM in the germline V gene.

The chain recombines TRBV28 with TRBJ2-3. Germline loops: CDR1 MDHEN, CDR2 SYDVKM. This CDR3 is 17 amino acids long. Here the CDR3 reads CASSLGLPNLFTDTQYF.

CDR3 region: CASSQGFWEEQFF. The chain uses TRBV4-1 and TRBJ2-1; TCRdb indicates TRBD2, and absent DNA this call remains unverified. This CDR3 is built from 13 residues. Germline CDR1 MGHRA, CDR2 YSYEKL.

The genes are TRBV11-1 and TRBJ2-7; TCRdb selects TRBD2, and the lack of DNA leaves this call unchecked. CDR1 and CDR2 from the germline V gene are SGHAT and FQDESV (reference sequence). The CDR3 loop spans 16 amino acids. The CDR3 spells CASSLLRLADTYEQYF.

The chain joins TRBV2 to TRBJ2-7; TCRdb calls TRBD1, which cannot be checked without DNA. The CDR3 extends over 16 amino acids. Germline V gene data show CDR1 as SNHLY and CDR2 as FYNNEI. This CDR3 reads CASSATTGPSSYEQYF.

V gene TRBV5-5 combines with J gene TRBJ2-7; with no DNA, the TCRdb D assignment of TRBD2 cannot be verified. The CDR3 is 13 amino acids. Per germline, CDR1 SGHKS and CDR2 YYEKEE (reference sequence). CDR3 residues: CASRAGTKIEQYF. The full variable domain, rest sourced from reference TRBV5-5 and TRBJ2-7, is DAGVTQSPTHLIKTRGQQVTLRCSPISGHKSVSWYQQVLGQGPQFIFQYYEKEERGRGNFPDRFSARQFPNYSSELNVNALLLGDSALYLCASRAGTKIEQYFGPGTRLTVT.

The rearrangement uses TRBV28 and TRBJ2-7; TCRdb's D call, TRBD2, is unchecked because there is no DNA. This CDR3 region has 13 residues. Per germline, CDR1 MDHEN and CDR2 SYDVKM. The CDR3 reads CASSFRGFNEQYF.

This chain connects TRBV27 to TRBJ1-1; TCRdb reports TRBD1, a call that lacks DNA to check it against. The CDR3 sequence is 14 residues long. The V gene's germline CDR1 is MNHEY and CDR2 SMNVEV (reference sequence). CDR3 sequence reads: CASTYAVGIAEAFF.

The CDR3 sequence is CASSPGTGVGNQPQHF. The chain couples TRBV9 to TRBJ1-5; TCRdb designates TRBD1, a call that cannot be tested without DNA. The CDR3 runs 16 residues. In germline, CDR1 is SGDLS, CDR2 YYNGEE.

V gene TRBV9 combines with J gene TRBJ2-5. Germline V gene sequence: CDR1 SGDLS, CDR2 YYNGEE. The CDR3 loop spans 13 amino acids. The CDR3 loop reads CASSVEVSSDQYF.

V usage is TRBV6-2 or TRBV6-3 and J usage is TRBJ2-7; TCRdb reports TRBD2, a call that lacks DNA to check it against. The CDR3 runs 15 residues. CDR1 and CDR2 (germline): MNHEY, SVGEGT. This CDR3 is CASNPSGGPSYEQYF.

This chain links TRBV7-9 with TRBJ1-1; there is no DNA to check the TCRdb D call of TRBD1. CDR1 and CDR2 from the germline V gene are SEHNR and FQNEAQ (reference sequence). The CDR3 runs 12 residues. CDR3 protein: CASSPGGTEAFF. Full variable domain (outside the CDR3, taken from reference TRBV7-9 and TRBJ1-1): DTGVSQNPRHKITKRGQNVTFRCDPISEHNRLYWYRQTLGQGPEFLTYFQNEAQLEKSRLLSDRFSAERPKGSFSTLEIQRTEQGDSAMYLCASSPGGTEAFFGQGTRLTVV.

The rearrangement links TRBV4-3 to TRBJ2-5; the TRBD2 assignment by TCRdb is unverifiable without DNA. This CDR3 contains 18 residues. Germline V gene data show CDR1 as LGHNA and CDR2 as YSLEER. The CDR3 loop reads CASSQTTPGVAGEETQYF.

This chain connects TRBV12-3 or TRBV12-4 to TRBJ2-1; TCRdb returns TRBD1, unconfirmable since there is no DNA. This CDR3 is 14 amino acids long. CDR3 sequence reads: CASSSLGESDEQFF.

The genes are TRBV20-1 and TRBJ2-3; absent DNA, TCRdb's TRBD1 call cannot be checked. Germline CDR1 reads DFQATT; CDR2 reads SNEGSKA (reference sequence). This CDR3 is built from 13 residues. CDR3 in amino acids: CSARSSQGDTQYF.

This CDR3 is CASSLLGGLNTEAFF. The chain links TRBV27 to TRBJ1-1; the D call of TRBD1 rests on TCRdb alone, since no DNA is present to check it. The V gene's germline CDR1 is MNHEY and CDR2 SMNVEV (reference sequence). CDR3 length: 15 amino acids.

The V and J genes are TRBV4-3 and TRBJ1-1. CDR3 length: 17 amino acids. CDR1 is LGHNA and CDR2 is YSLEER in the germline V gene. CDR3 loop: CASSQDRTPTLHTEAFF.

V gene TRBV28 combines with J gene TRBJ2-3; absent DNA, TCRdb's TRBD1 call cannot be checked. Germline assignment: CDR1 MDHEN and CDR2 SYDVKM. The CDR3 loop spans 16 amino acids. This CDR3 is CASSHRQGGGTDTQYF.

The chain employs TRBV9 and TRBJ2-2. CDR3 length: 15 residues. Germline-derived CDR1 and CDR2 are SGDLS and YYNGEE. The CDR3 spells CASSVYGPNTGELFF. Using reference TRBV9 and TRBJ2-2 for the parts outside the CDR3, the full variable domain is DSGVTQTPKHLITATGQRVTLRCSPRSGDLSVYWYQQSLDQGLQFLIQYYNGEERAKGNILERFSAQQFPDLHSELNLSSLELGDSALYFCASSVYGPNTGELFFGEGSRLTVL.

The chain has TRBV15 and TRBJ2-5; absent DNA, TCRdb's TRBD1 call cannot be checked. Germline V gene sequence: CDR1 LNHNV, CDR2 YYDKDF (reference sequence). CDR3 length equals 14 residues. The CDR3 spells CATSKNRGPETQYF.

The CDR3 spells CASSDTDRAGFEQYF. This rearrangement joins TRBV7-9 to TRBJ2-7; TCRdb picks TRBD1, but there is no DNA to check that call. Germline loops: CDR1 SEHNR, CDR2 FQNEAQ (reference sequence). This CDR3 contains 15 residues.

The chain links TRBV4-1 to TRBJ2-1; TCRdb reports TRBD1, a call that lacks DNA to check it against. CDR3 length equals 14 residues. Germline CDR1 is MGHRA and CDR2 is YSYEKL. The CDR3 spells CASSQWGIDDEQFF.

The CDR3 loop is CASSLGRDTPSPYEQHF. This rearrangement joins TRBV7-9 to TRBJ2-7; TCRdb outputs TRBD1, but without DNA this stays unchecked. Germline V gene data show CDR1 as SEHNR and CDR2 as FQNEAQ (reference sequence). The CDR3 has 17 residues. The full variable domain, in which reference TRBV7-9 and TRBJ2-7 provide the parts outside the CDR3, is DTGVSQNPRHKITKRGQNVTFRCDPISEHNRLYWYRQTLGQGPEFLTYFQNEAQLEKSRLLSDRFSAERPKGSFSTLEIQRTEQGDSAMYLCASSLGRDTPSPYEQHFGPGTRLTVT.

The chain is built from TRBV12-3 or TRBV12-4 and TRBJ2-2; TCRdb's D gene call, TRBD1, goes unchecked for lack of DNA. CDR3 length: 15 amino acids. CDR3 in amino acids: CASSRGQGPTGELFF.